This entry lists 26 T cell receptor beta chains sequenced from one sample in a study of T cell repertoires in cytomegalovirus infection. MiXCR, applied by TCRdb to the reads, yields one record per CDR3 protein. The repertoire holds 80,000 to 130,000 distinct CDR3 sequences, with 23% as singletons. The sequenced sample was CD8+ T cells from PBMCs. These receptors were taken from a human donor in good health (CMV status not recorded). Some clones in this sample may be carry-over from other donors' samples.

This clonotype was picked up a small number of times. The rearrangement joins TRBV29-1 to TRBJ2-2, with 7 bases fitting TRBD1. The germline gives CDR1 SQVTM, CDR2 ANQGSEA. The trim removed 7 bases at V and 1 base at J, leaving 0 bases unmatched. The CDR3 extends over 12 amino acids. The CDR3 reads CSGQGNTGELFF. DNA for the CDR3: TGCAGCGGACAGGGGAACACCGGGGAGCTGTTTTTT.

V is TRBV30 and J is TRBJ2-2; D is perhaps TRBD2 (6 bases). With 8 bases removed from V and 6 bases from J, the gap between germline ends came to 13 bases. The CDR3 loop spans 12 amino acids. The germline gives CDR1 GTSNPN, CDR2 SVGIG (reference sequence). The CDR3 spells CAHSAGPGELFF. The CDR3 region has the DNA TGTGCCCATTCTGCGGGACCCGGGGAGCTGTTTTTT.

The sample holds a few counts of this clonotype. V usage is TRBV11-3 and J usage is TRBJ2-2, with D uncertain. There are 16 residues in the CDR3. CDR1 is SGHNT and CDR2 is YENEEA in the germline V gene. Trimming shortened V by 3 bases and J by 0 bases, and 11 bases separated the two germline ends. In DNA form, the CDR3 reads TGTGCCAGCAGCTTGAGGCCCACCTCGAACACCGGGGAGCTGTTTTTT. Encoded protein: CASSLRPTSNTGELFF.

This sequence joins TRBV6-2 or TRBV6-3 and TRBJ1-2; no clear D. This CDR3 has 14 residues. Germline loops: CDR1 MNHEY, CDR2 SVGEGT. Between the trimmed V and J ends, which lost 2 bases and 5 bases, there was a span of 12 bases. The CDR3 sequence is CASSYLDGRYGYTF. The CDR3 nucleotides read TGTGCCAGCAGTTACCTCGACGGCAGATATGGCTACACCTTC.

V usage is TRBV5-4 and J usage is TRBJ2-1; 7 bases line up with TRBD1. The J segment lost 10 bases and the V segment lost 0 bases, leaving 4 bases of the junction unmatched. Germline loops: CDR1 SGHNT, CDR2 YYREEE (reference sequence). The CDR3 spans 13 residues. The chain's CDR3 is CASSLDRGREQFF. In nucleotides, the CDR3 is TGTGCCAGCAGCTTGGACAGGGGCCGGGAGCAGTTCTTC.

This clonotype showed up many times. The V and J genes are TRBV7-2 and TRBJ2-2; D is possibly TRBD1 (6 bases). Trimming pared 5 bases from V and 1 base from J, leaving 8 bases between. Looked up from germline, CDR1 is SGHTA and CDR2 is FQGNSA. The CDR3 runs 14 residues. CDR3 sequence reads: CASSPDRNTGELFF. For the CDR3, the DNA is TGTGCCAGCAGCCCGGACAGGAACACCGGGGAGCTGTTTTTT.

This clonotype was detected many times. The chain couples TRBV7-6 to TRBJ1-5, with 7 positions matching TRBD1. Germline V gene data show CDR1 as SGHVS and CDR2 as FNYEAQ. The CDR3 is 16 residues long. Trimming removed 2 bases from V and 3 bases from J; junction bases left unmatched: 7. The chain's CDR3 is CASSLSPGQSNQPQHF. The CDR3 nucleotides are TGTGCCAGCAGCTTATCGCCGGGACAGTCCAATCAGCCCCAGCATTTT.

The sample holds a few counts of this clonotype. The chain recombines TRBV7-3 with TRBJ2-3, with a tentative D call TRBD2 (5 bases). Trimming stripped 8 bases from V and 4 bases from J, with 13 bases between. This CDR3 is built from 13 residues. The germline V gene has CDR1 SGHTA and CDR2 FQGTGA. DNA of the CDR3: TGTGCCAGCTCTGAACTAGGAGCAGATACGCAGTATTTT. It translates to CASSELGADTQYF.

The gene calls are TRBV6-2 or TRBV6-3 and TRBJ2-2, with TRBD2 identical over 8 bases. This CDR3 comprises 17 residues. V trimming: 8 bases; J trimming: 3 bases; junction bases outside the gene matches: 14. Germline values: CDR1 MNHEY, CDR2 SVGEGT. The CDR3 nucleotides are TGTGCCAGCGCCCGACGGGGGGGCGTGCGGGACACCGGGGAGCTGTTTTTT. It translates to CASARRGGVRDTGELFF.

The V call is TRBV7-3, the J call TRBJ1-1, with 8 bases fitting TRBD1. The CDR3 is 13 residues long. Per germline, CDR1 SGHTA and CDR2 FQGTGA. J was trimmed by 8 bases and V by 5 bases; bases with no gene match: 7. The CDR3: CASSPTGALEAFF. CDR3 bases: TGTGCCAGCAGCCCGACAGGGGCCCTCGAAGCTTTCTTT.

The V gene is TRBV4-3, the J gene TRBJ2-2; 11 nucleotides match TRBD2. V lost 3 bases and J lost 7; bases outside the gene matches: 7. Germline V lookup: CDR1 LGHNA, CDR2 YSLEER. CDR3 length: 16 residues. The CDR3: CASSQILAGEGGELFF. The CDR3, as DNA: TGCGCCAGCAGCCAGATACTAGCGGGAGAGGGCGGGGAGCTGTTTTTT.

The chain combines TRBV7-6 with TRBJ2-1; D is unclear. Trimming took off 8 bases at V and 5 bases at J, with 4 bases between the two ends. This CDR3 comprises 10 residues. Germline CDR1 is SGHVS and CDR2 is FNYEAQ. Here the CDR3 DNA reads TGTGCCAGCGGTAACAATGAGCAGTTCTTC. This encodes CASGNNEQFF.

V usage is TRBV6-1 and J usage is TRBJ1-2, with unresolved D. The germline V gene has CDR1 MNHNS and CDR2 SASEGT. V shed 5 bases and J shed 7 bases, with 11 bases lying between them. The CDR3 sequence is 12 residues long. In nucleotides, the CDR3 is TGTGCCAGCAGTCCCGACCTTTCTGGCTACACCTTC. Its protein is CASSPDLSGYTF.

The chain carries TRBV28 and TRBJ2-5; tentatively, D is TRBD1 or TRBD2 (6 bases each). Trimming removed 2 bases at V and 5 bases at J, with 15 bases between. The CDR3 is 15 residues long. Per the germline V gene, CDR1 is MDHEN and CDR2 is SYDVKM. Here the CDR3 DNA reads TGTGCCAGCAGTTTAAGGTGGGGGGCGCAGGAGACCCAGTACTTC. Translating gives CASSLRWGAQETQYF.

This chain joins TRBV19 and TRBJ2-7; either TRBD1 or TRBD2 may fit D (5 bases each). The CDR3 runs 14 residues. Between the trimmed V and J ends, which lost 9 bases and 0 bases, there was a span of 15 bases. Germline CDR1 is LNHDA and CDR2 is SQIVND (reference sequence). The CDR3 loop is CASSAWGSSYEQYF. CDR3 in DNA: TGTGCCAGCAGTGCATGGGGGAGCTCCTACGAGCAGTACTTC.

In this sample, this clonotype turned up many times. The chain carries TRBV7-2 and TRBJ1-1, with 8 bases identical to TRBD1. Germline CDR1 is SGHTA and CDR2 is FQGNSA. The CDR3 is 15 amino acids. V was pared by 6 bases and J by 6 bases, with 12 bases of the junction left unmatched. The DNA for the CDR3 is TGTGCCAGCAGATACTCCCCAGGGGGCGAGGCTGAAGCTTTCTTT. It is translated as CASRYSPGGEAEAFF.

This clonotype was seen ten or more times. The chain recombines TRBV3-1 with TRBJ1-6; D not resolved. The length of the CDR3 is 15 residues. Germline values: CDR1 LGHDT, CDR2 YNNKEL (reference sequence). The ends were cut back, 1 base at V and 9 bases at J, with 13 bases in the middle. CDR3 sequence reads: CASSQGFERSSPLHF. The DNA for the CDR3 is TGTGCCAGCAGCCAAGGATTCGAGAGGAGTTCACCCCTCCACTTT.

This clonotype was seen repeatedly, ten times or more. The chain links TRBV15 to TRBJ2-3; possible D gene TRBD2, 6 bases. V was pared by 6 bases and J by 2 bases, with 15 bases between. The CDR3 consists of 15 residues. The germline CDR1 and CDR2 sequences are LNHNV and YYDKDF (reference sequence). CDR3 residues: CATSSGTGVTDTQYF. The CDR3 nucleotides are TGTGCCACCAGTTCCGGGACTGGAGTCACAGATACGCAGTATTTT.

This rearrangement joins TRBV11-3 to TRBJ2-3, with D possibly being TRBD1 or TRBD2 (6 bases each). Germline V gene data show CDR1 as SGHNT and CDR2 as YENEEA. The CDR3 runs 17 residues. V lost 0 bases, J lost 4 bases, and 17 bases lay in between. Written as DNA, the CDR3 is TGTGCCAGCAGCTTAGATCGAGAGGGGGGCTGGGCAGATACGCAGTATTTT. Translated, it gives CASSLDREGGWADTQYF.

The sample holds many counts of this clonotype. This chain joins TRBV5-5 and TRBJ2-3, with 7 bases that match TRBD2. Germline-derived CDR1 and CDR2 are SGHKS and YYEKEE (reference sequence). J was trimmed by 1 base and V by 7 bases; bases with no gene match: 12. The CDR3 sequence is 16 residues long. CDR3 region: CASHPLRDYRTDTQYF. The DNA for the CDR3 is TGTGCCAGCCACCCCCTCCGGGACTACCGCACAGATACGCAGTATTTT.

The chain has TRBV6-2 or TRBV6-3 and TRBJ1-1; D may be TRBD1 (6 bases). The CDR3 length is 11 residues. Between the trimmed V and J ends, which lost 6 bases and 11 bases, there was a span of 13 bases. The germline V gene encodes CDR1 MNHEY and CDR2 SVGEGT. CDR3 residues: CASRIGQFAFF. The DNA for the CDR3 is TGTGCCAGCAGGATAGGACAGTTCGCTTTCTTT.

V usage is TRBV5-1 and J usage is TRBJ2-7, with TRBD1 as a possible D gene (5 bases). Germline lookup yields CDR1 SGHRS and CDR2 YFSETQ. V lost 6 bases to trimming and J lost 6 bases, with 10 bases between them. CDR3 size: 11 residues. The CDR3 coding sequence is TGCGCCAGCACCCAGGGAAGCGAGCAGTACTTC. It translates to CASTQGSEQYF.

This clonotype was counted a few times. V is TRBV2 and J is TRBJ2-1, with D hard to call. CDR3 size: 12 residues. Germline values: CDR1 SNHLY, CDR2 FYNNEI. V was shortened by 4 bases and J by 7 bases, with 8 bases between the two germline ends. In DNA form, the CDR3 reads TGTGCCAGCAGTGGACAAACTAATGAGCAGTTCTTC. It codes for CASSGQTNEQFF.

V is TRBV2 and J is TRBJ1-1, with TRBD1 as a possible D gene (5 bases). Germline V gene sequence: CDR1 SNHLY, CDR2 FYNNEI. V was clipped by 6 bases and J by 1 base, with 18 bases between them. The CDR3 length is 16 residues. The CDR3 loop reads CASRGEVPFGNTEAFF. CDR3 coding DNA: TGTGCCAGCAGGGGGGAGGTTCCCTTCGGGAACACTGAAGCTTTCTTT.

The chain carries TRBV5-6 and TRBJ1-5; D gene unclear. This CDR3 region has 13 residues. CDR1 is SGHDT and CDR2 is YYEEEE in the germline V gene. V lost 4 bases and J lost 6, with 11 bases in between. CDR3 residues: CASSPGSGQPQHF. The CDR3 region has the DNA TGTGCCAGCAGCCCTGGATCGGGTCAGCCCCAGCATTTT.

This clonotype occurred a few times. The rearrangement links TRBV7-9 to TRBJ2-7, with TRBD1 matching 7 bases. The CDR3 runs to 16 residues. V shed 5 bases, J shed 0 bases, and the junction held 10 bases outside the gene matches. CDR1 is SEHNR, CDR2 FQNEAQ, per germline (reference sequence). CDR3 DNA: TGTGCCAGCAGCCCAGTTAGGGACAGAGACTCCTACGAGCAGTACTTC. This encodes CASSPVRDRDSYEQYF.